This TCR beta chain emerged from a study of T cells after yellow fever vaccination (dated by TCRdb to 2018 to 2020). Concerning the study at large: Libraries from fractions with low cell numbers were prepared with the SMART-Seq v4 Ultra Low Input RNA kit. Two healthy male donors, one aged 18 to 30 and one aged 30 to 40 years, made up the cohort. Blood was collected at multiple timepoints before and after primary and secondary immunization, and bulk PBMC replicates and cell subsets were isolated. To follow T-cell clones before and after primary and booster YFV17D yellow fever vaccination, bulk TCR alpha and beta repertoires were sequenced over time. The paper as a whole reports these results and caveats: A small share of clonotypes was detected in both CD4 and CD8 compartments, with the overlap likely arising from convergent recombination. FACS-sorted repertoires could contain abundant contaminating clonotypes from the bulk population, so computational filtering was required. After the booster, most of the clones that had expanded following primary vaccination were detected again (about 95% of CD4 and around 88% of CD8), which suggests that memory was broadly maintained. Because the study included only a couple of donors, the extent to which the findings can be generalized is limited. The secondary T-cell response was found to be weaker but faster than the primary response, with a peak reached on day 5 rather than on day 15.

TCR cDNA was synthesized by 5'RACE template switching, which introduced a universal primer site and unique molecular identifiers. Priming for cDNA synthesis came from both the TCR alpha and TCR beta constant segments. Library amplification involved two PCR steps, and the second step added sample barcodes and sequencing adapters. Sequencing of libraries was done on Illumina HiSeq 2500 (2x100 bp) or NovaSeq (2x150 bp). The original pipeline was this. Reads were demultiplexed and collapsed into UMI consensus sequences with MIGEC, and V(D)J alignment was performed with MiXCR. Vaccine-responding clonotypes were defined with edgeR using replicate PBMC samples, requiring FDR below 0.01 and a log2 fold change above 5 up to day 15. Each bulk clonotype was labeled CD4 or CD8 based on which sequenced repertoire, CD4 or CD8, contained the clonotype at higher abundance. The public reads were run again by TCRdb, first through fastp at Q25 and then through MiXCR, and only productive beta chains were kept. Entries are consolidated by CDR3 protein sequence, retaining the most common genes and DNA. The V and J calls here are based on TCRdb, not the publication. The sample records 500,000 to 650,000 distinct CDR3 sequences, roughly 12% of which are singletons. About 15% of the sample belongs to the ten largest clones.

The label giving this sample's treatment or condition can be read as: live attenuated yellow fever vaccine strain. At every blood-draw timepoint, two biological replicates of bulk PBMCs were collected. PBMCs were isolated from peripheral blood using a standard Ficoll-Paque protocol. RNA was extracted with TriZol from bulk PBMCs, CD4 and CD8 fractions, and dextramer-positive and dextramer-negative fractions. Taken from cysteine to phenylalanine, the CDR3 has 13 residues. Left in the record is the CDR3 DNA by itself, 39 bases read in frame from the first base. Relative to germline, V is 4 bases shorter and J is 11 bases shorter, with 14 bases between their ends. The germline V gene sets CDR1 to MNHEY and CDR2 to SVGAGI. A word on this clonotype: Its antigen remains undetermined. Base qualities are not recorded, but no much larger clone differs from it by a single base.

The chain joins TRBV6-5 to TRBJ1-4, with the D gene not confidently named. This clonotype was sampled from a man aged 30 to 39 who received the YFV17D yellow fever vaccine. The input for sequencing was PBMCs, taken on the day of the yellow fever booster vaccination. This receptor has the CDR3 CASSSHPSDKLFF. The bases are TGTGCCAGCAGTTCCCACCCCTCGGACAAACTGTTTTTT.